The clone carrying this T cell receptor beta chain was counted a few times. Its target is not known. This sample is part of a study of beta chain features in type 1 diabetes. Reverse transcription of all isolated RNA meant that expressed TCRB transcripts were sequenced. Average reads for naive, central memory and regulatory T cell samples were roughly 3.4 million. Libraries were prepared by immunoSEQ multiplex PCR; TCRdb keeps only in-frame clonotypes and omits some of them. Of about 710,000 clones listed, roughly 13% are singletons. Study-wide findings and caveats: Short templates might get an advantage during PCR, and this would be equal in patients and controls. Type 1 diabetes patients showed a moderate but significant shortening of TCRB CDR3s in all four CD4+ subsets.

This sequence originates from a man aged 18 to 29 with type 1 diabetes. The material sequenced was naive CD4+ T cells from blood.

This CDR3 reads CASSSPGQGSNEQFF. DNA of the CDR3: TGTGCCAGCAGCTCGCCGGGACAGGGATCTAATGAGCAGTTCTTC. The chain carries TRBV7-2 and TRBJ2-1, with TRBD1 identical over 9 bases. J lost 7 bases, V lost 4 bases, and 8 bases had no gene match. The CDR3 is 15 residues long. Per the germline V gene, CDR1 is SGHTA and CDR2 is FQGNSA.